This TCR beta chain emerged from a study of blood T cells in healthy people across ages. Combining a sample-barcoded 5' primer with a J-beta primer mix, a second PCR ran for roughly 7 to 11 cycles. TCRdb processed the 5' RACE reads anew with MiXCR; each CDR3 protein has one entry. The sample shows roughly 500,000 distinct CDR3 sequences, 27% of them seen only once. Healthy individuals of Caucasian origin from Russia, aged roughly 6 to 90, served as donors. CDR3 length: 13 amino acids. Germline V CDR1 and CDR2: SQVTM, ANQGSEA. The receptor comes from a woman in her 70s in good health. The chain is built from TRBV29-1 and TRBJ2-5; a weak D match, TRBD2 (7 bases). The J call may not be correct, given that the DNA end is closer to TRBJ2-7. Sequenced: blood. The CDR3 sequence: CSAGRGASYEQYF. In nucleotides, the CDR3 is TGCAGCGCCGGCCGGGGGGCCTCCTACGAGCAGTACTTC.